This section outlines one TCR beta chain sequence together with its context. This specimen belongs to a study of OX40 agonist ivuxolimab in advanced cancers. Produced via immunoSEQ multiplex PCR; TCRdb's table is partial and in-frame only. Of 11,000 to 15,000 clones in the sample, around nine tenths were seen once. The CDR3 sequence is 13 residues long. The germline gives CDR1 SGHTA, CDR2 FQGTGA. The V and J ends lost 4 bases and 2 bases respectively, with 7 bases between them. The chain uses TRBV7-3 and TRBJ2-3; D is perhaps TRBD2 (6 bases). The source is an adult with an advanced solid tumor such as melanoma, head and neck, liver or kidney cancer. The starting material was CD4+ or CD8+ T cells sorted from blood, obtained in a trial of the OX40 agonist ivuxolimab. The CDR3 DNA reads TGTGCCAGCAGCTCGGGGGTCACAGATACGCAGTATTTT. Its translation is CASSSGVTDTQYF.